This T cell receptor (beta chain) stems from a study of T cell responses to AZD1222 COVID-19 vaccine. Study-wide results and limits: Among spike-specific TCRs, nearly half reportedly target unmutated variant regions.

Turning to this clone: The antigen is undetermined.

The protocol was immunoSEQ multiplex PCR, while the TCRdb copy is restricted to in-frame clones and leaves out a portion. The repertoire holds approximately 220,000 clones, with 90% to 95% as singletons. The CDR3 covers 15 residues. Trimming took off 4 bases at V and 4 bases at J, with 18 bases between the two ends. From germline, CDR1 is SGHRS and CDR2 YFSETQ. The V call is TRBV5-1, the J call TRBJ2-7; perhaps TRBD1 as D (6 bases). The material was peripheral blood, obtained on day 0 of MenACWY control vaccination. The source of this sequence is an adult in good health. CDR3 in amino acids: CASSMAGTPEYEQYF. The CDR3 DNA reads TGCGCCAGCAGCATGGCCGGGACACCCGAATACGAGCAGTACTTC.